One sample yielded the 13 T cell receptor beta chains listed below, sequenced in a study of radiation and T cells in renal cell carcinoma. Time point noted: blood 4 weeks post-SBRT, at nephrectomy. Described treatment: 15 Gy SBRT to primary tumor, nephrectomy 4 weeks later. Profiling relied on immunoSEQ multiplex PCR, and the TCRdb table lists in-frame clones only, not all of them. This sample carries 60,000 to 95,000 clones, approximately 82% of them seen once, and the ten largest clones take more than 2%. The specimen comprised blood, sampled from a patient whose treatment included radiotherapy and nephrectomy. The receptors shown here come from a woman between 55 and 75 years old with renal cell carcinoma.

The genes are TRBV4-1 and TRBJ1-1; tentatively, D is TRBD1 (5 bases). The germline gives CDR1 MGHRA, CDR2 YSYEKL. This CDR3 is 15 amino acids long. V was clipped by 2 bases and J by 0 bases, with 10 bases between them. The CDR3 loop is CASSQIGGMNTEAFF. The DNA for the CDR3 is TGCGCCAGCAGCCAAATCGGGGGAATGAACACTGAAGCTTTCTTT.

In DNA, the CDR3 is TGTGCCAGCAGTTTCTACAGGTCCCGAACCTACGAGCAGTACTTC. Amino acid sequence: CASSFYRSRTYEQYF. The chain recombines TRBV28 with TRBJ2-7; possibly TRBD1 for D (5 bases). The CDR3 runs 15 residues. Germline CDR1 is MDHEN and CDR2 is SYDVKM. V was pared by 3 bases and J by 2 bases, with 14 bases between.

The V gene is TRBV4-3, the J gene TRBJ1-2; D gene ambiguous. V dropped 4 bases and J dropped 3 bases, with 6 bases sitting between them. The CDR3 has 12 residues. Germline CDR1 and CDR2: LGHNA and YSLEER. The CDR3 here is CASSLRDYGYTF. The CDR3 coding sequence is TGCGCCAGCAGCCTTCGCGACTATGGCTACACCTTC.

This chain links TRBV6-5 with TRBJ1-5; tentatively, D is TRBD1 (5 bases). The CDR3 covers 14 residues. Looked up from germline, CDR1 is MNHEY and CDR2 is SVGAGI. Trimming took off 2 bases at V and 2 bases at J, with 7 bases between the two ends. In DNA, the CDR3 is TGTGCCAGCAGTTACAGGGGCCGCAATCAGCCCCAGCATTTT. It codes for CASSYRGRNQPQHF.

The chain has TRBV5-5 and TRBJ2-7; TRBD1 matches 7 bases. J was trimmed by 2 bases and V by 0 bases; bases with no gene match: 2. The germline gives CDR1 SGHKS, CDR2 YYEKEE (reference sequence). This CDR3 spans 14 amino acids. Here the CDR3 reads CASSLARGTYEQYF. The CDR3 DNA reads as TGTGCCAGCAGCTTGGCCAGGGGGACCTACGAGCAGTACTTC.

The chain employs TRBV6-5 and TRBJ1-1; the D gene is possibly TRBD1 (6 bases). The CDR3 consists of 15 residues. CDR1 and CDR2 (germline): MNHEY, SVGAGI. Trimming removed 0 bases at V and 1 base at J, with 9 bases between. CDR3 nucleotide sequence: TGTGCCAGCAGTTACTCGGGACAACCGAACACTGAAGCTTTCTTT. It is translated as CASSYSGQPNTEAFF.

V and J are TRBV5-4 and TRBJ1-6; no firm D call. V lost 0 bases and J 2 bases, leaving 6 bases between the germline ends. The CDR3 loop spans 15 amino acids. The V gene's germline CDR1 is SGHNT and CDR2 YYREEE (reference sequence). The CDR3 region is CASSLGGAYNSPLHF. The CDR3 coding sequence is TGTGCCAGCAGCTTGGGGGGTGCCTATAATTCACCCCTCCACTTT.

The chain recombines TRBV27 with TRBJ2-3; D gene uncertain. The CDR3 contains 14 residues. Germline-derived CDR1 and CDR2 are MNHEY and SMNVEV (reference sequence). With 6 bases removed from V and 2 bases from J, the gap between germline ends came to 12 bases. The CDR3 DNA reads TGTGCCAGCAGCGGATACTCCTTCACAGATACGCAGTATTTT. It specifies CASSGYSFTDTQYF.

This clone was observed a handful of times. The V call is TRBV27, the J call TRBJ2-5; D perhaps matches TRBD2 (6 bases). There are 15 residues in the CDR3. Germline CDR1 reads MNHEY; CDR2 reads SMNVEV (reference sequence). Trimming took 5 bases from V and 4 from J, leaving 17 bases between them. Written as DNA, the CDR3 is TGTGCCAGCAGTGGGTTCGTGGGAGGAAGAGAGACCCAGTACTTC. Its protein is CASSGFVGGRETQYF.

The V call is TRBV29-1, the J call TRBJ2-5; D possibly uses TRBD1 or TRBD2 (5 bases each). This CDR3 spans 15 amino acids. V was clipped by 4 bases and J by 1 base, with 16 bases between them. Germline CDR1 SQVTM, CDR2 ANQGSEA. CDR3 sequence: CSVVRAGPFQETQYF. The CDR3 region has the DNA TGCAGCGTTGTGAGGGCAGGGCCCTTCCAAGAGACCCAGTACTTC. The complete variable domain, with remaining parts taken from reference TRBV29-1 and TRBJ2-5, reads SAVISQKPSRDICQRGTSLTIQCQVDSQVTMMFWYRQQPGQSLTLIATANQGSEATYESGFVIDKFPISRPNLTFSTLTVSNMSPEDSSIYLCSVVRAGPFQETQYFGPGTRLLVL.

This chain joins TRBV7-9 and TRBJ2-7; 7 nucleotides match TRBD2. This CDR3 is built from 14 residues. The V and J ends lost 7 bases and 5 bases, in that order; junction bases with no gene match: 11. Germline-derived CDR1 and CDR2 are SEHNR and FQNEAQ (reference sequence). Here the CDR3 DNA reads TGTGCCAGCATTGGGGGGGAGGGCCTTGACGAGCAGTACTTC. Encoded protein: CASIGGEGLDEQYF.

The V gene is TRBV6-6, the J gene TRBJ2-3; TRBD1 might be the D (5 bases). Germline V gene lookup returns CDR1 MNHNY and CDR2 SVGAGI (reference sequence). The CDR3 extends over 15 amino acids. Trimming took off 6 bases at V and 2 bases at J, with 15 bases between the two ends. The CDR3 DNA follows: TGTGCCAGCAGCCTTGACAGCAGCCACACAGATACGCAGTATTTT. Amino acid sequence: CASSLDSSHTDTQYF.

The gene calls are TRBV28 and TRBJ2-5; 11 nucleotides match TRBD1. Germline V gene lookup returns CDR1 MDHEN and CDR2 SYDVKM. The CDR3 consists of 15 residues. The ends lost 6 bases at V and 5 bases at J; junction bases unmatched: 8. CDR3 DNA: TGTGCCAGCAGGCCAACGGGACAGGGGGATGAGACCCAGTACTTC. It codes for CASRPTGQGDETQYF. The complete variable domain, with remaining parts taken from reference TRBV28 and TRBJ2-5, reads DVKVTQSSRYLVKRTGEKVFLECVQDMDHENMFWYRQDPGLGLRLIYFSYDVKMKEKGDIPEGYSVSREKKERFSLILESASTNQTSMYLCASRPTGQGDETQYFGPGTRLLVL.